The sequence of this TCR beta chain was determined in a study of blood T cell repertoires in COVID-19. The wider study: Acute and convalescent COVID-19 samples came from the United States, Italy and Spain. PBMCs, B-cell-depleted T cells, or T cells were the source of the cDNA or gDNA that made up the material.

This CDR3 contains 13 residues. The germline CDR1 and CDR2 sequences are MNHEY and SMNVEV (reference sequence). V was pared by 6 bases and J by 6 bases, with 12 bases between. Authors' data handling: Reference gene primer amplification in the assay estimated nucleated cell counts. Profiled with immunoSEQ multiplex PCR; TCRdb holds only in-frame clones, not every one. That table furnishes V, J and clone size, whereas the DNA furnished D and trimming. The sample shows over 200,000 clones, around 80% of them seen only once. V and J are TRBV27 and TRBJ1-5; no clear D. Sequenced sample: peripheral blood. The origin of this receptor is a man older than 75 with acute or convalescent COVID-19. For the CDR3, the DNA is TGTGCCAGCAGCCTAGTCGTGGGTCAGCCCCAGCATTTT. Amino acid sequence: CASSLVVGQPQHF.